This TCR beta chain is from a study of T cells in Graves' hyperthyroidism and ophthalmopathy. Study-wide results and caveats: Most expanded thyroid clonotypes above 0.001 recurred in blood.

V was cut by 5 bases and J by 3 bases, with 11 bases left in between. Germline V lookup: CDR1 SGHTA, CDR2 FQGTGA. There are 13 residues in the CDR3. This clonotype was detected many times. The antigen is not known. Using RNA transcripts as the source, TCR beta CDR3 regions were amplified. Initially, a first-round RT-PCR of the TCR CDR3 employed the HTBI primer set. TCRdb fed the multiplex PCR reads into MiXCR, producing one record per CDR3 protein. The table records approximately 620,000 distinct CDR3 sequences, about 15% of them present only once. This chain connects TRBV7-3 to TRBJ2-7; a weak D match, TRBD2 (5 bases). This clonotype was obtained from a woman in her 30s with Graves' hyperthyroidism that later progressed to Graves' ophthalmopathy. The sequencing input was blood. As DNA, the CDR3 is TGTGCCAGCAGCCCCGACGGGAACTACGAGCAGTACTTC. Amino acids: CASSPDGNYEQYF.